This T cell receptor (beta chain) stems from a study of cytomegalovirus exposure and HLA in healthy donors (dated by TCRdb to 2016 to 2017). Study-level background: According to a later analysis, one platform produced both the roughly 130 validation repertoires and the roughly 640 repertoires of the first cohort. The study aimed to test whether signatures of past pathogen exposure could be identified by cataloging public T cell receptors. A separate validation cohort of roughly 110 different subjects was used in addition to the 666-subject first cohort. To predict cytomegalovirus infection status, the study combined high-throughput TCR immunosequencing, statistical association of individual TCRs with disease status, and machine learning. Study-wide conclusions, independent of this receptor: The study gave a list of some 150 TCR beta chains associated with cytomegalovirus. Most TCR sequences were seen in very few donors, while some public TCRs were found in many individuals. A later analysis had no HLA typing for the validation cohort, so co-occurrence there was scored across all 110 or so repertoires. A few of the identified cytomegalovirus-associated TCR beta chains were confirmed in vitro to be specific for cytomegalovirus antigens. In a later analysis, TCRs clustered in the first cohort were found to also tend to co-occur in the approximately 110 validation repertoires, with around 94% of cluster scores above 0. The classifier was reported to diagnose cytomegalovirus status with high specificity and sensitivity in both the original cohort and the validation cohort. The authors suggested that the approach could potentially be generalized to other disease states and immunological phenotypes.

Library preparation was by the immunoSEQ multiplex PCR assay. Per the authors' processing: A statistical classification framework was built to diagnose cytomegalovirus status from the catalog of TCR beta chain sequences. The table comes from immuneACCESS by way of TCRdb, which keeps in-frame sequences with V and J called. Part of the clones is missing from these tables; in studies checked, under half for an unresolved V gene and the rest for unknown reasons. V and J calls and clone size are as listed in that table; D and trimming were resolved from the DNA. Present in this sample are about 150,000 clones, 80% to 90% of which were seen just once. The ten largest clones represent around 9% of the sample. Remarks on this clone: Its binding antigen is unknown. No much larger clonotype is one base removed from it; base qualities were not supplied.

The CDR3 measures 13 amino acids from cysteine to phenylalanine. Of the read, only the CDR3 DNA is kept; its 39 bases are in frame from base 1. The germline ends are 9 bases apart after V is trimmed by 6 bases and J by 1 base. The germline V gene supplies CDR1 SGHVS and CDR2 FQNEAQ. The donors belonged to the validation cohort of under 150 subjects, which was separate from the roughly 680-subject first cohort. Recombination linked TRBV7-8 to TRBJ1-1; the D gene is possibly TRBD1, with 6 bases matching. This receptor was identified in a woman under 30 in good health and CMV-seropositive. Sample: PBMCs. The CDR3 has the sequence CASRRGGNTEAFF. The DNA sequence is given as TGTGCCAGCAGGAGGGGGGGGAACACTGAAGCTTTCTTT. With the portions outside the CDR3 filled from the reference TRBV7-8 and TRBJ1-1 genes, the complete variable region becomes GAGVSQSPRYKVAKRGQDVALRCDPISGHVSLFWYQQALGQGPEFLTYFQNEAQLDKSGLPSDRFFAERPEGSVSTLKIQRTQQEDSAVYLCASRRGGNTEAFFGQGTRLTVV.